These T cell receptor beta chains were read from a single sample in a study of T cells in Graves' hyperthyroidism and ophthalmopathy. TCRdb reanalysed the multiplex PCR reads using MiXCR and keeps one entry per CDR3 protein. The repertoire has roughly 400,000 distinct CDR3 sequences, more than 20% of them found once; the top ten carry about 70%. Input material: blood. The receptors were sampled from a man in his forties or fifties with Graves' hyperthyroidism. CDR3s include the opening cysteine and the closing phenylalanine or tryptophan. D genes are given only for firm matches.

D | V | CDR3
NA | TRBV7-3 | CASSLIAGLILNTGELFF
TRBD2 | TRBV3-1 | CASSPWTSGSSYNEQFF
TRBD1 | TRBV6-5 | CASSYRGTGSQETQYF
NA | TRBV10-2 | CASSVLRQETQYF
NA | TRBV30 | CAWSVSQVHGYTF
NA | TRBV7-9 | CASSPPGVHQPQHF
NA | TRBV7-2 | CASSLIGGNEQFF
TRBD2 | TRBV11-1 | CASSLARTSGKYNEQFF
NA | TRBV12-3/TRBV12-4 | CASRRGFSEQYF
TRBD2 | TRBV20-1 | CSARTGLAGAYEQYF
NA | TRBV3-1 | CASSQNVRGETQYF
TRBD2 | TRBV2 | CASKLAQRDSGEQYF
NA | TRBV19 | CASSRDETYEQYF
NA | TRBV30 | CAWSGQGYSPLHF
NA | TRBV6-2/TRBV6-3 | CASSYGVGLYGYTF
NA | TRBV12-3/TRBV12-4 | CASSFRGSGEQYF
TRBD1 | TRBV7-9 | CASSGQGGTEALF
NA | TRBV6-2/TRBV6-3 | CASSSSGVEGNEQFF
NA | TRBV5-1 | CASSPGPDNSPLHF
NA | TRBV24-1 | CATSVRGDEQYF
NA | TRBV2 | CASIGGLRGANVLTF
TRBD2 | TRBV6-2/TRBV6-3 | CASSRKALLADSTDTQYF
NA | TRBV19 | CASSKNSFTGELFF
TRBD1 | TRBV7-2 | CASSTGTGGKLFF
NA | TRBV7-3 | CASRKVGITGELFF
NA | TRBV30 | CAWSVPRRVVF
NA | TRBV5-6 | CASSRDLNEQFF
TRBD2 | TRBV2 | CASSVGQTLAGDEQYF
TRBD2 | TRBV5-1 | CASSLDGGGTSTDTQYF
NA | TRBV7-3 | CASSLTLSSYNEQFF
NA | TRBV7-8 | CASSPPLGNIQYF
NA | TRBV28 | CASSIDSSYEQYF
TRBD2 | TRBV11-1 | CASSLRKTSGRTHEQYF
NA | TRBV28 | CASSLGETRDGYTF
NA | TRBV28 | CASSSPSVAKNIQYF
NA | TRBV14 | CASSQPLYNEQFF